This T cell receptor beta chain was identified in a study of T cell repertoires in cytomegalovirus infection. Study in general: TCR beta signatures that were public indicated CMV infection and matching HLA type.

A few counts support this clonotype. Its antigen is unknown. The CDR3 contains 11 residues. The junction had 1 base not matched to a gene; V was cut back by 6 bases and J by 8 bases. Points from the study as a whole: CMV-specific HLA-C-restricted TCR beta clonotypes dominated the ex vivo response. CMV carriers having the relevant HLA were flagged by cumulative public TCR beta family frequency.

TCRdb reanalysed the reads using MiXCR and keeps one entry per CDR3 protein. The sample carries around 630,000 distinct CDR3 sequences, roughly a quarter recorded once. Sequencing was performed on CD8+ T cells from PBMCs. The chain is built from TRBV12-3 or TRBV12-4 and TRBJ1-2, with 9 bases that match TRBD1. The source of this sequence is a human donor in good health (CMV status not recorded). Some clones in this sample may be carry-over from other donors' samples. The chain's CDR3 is CASRTGGGYTF. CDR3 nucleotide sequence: TGTGCCAGCAGAACAGGGGGCGGCTACACCTTC.